The entry below gives a single T cell receptor beta chain sequence along with its context. At the DNA level, this CDR3 is encoded by other sequences in the same sample as well. The sample is drawn from a study of shared clonotypes between healthy human individuals. Deep-level running was used for the assay. Unsorted PBMC DNA went through sequencing on ten immunoSEQ deep assay plates. Measured with immunoSEQ multiplex PCR; TCRdb has only the in-frame clones, and not every one. The repertoire holds hundreds of thousands of clones, with around 77% as singletons. The germline gives CDR1 SEHNR, CDR2 FQNEAQ (reference sequence). The CDR3 spans 11 residues. Between the trimmed V and J ends, which lost 2 bases and 3 bases, there was a span of 2 bases.

The chain uses TRBV7-9 and TRBJ2-7; D unclear. The TCR sequence derives from a woman aged 40-49 years in good health. Some clones in this sample may be carry-over from other donors' samples. The specimen sequenced was PBMCs. In nucleotides, the CDR3 is TGTGCCAGCAGCTTAAGCTACGAGCAGTACTTC. The encoded protein is CASSLSYEQYF.